This TCR beta chain was observed in a study of long-term antiretroviral therapy in people with HIV. CDR1 SQVTM and CDR2 ANQGSEA come from the germline V gene. The CDR3 spans 12 residues. J gave up 8 bases and V 6 bases, and 9 bases lay outside the gene matches. Runs used v3.0 of the immunoSEQ assay and were done at survey level. The assay was immunoSEQ multiplex PCR, and TCRdb's table has in-frame clones only and misses some. The data show 26,000 or so clones, with around 88% seen just once and approximately 5.5% held by the top ten. This specimen consisted of unsorted PBMCs, obtained 3 years after starting antiretroviral therapy. The source is a man between 18 and 35 years old with HIV. The chain is built from TRBV29-1 and TRBJ1-2; TRBD1 matches 7 bases. The CDR3 protein is CSVLDRVEGYTF. The CDR3 nucleotides are TGCAGCGTGCTCGACAGGGTTGAGGGCTACACCTTC.